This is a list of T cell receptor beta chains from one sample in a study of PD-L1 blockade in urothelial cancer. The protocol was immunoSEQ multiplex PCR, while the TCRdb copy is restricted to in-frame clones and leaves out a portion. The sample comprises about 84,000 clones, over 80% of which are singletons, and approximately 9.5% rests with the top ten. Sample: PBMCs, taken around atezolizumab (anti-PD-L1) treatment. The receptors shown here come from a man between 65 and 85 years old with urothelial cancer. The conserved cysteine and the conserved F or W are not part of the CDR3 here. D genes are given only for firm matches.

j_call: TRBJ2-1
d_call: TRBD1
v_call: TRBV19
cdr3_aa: ASTRDRIGNEQF

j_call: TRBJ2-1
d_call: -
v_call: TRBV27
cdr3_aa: ASSINRDNEQF

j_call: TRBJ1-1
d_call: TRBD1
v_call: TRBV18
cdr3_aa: ASSPPMGQVNTEAF

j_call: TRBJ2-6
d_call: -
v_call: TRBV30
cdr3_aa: AWSVLWESSGANVLT

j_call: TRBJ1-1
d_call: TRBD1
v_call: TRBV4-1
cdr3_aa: ASSQGKGQENTEAF

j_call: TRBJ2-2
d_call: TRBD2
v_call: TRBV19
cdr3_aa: ASSPSSGGYGELF

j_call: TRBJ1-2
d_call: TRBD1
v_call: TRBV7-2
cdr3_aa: ASSGDRGNYGYT

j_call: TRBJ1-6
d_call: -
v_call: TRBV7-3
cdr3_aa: ASSSGTGGNSPLH

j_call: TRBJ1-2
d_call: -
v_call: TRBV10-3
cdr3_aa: AISESLDLANYGYT

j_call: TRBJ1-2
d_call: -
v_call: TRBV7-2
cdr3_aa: ASSLDSYGYT

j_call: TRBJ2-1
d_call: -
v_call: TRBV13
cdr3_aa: ASSLVGDSNEQF

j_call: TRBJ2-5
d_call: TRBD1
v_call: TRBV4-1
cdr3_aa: ASSVNRGPYQETQY

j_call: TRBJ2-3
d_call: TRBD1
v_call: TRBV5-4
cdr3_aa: ASSRDRGADTQY

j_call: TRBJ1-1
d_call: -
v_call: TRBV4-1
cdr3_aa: ASSQRIQLNTEAF

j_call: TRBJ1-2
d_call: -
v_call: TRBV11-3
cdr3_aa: ASSPRGAGYT

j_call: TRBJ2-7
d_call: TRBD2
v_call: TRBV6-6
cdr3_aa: ASSYSLLAANYEQY

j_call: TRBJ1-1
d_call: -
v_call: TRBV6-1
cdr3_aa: ASSTGRWNTEAF

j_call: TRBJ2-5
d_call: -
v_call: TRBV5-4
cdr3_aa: ASSLGTDQETQY

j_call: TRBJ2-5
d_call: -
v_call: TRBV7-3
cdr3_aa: ASSSPTGGLWETQY

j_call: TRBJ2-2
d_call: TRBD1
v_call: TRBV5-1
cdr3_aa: ASSGKRTGPAGELF

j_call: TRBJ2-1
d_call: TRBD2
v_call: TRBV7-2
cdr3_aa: ASSSGLAGSNEQF

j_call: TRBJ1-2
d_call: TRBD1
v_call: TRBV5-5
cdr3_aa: ASSLISGQGEGYT

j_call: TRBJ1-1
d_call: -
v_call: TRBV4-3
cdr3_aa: ASSQDRGWAEAF

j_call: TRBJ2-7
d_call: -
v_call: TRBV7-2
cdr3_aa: ASSLSSSRSDEQY

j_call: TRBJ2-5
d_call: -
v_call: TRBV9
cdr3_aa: ASSVGPGETQY

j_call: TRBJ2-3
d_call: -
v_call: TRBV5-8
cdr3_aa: ASSLDRDTDTQY

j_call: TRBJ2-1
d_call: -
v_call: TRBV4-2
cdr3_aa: ASSQDLGSEQF

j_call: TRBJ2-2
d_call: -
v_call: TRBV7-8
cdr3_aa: ASSLYPTSAAAGELF

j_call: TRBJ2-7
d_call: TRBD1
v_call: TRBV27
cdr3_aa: ASRWDRSSYEQY

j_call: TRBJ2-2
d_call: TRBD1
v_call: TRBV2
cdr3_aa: ASTPGQAMNTGELF

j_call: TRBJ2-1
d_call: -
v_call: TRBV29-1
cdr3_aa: SVETRRYNEQF

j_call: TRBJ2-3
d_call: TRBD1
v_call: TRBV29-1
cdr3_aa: SSVQGADTQY

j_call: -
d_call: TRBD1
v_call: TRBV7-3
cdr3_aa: ASSPTGTGDYEQY

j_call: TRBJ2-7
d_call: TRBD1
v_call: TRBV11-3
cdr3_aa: ASSFWDRAAYEQY

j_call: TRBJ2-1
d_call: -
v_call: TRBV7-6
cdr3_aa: ASSKQGPVDEQF

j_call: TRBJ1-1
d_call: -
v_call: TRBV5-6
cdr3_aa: ASSFGGVEAF

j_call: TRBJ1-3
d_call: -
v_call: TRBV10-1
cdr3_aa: ASSESRSSGNTIY

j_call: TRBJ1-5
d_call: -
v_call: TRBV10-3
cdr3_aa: AISSGTRDQPQH